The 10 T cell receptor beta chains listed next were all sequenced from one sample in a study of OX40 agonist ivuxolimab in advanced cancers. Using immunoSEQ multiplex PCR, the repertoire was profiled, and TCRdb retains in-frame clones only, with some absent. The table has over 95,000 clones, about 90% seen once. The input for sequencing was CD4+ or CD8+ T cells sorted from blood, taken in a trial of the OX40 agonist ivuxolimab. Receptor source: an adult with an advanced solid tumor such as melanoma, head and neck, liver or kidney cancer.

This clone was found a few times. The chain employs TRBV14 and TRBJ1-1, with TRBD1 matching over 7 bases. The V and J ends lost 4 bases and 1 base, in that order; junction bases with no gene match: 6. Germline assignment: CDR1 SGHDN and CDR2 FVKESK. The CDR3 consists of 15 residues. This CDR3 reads CASSLQGSRNTEAFF. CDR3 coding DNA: TGTGCCAGCAGCCTACAGGGGAGCAGGAACACTGAAGCTTTCTTT.

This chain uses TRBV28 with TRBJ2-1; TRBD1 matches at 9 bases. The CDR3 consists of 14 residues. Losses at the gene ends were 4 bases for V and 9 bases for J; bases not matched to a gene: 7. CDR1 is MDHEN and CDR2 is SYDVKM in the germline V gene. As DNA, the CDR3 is TGTGCCAGCAGTTCCGGGACAGGGACCGGTGAGCAGTTCTTC. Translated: CASSSGTGTGEQFF.

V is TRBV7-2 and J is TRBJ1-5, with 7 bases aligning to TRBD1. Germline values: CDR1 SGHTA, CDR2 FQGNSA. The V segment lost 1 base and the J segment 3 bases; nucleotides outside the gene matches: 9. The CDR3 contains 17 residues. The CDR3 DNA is TGTGCCAGCAGCTTAGTCGGGACAGAGGGATCCAATCAGCCCCAGCATTTT. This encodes CASSLVGTEGSNQPQHF.

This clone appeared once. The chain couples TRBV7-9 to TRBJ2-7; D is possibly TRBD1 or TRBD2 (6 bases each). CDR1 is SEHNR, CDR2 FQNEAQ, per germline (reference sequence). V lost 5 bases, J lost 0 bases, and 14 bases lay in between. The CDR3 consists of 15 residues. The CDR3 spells CASSPWGAVSYEQYF. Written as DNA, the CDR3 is TGTGCCAGCAGCCCGTGGGGGGCCGTCTCCTACGAGCAGTACTTC.

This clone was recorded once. The CDR3 DNA follows: TGTGCCAGCAGCCCACAGGGAGTCGATGAGCAGTTCTTC. This sequence encodes CASSPQGVDEQFF. The chain carries TRBV5-4 and TRBJ2-1, with D maybe TRBD1 (6 bases). The CDR3 is 13 amino acids. Germline assignment: CDR1 SGHNT and CDR2 YYREEE (reference sequence). Trimming stripped 4 bases from V and 8 bases from J, with 13 bases between.

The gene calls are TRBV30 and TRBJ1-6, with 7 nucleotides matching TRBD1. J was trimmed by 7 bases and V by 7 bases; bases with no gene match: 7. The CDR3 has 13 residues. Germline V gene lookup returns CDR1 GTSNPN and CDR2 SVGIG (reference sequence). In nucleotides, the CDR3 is TGTGCCTCTTCAGGGACAGTCAATTCACCCCTCCACTTT. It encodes CASSGTVNSPLHF.

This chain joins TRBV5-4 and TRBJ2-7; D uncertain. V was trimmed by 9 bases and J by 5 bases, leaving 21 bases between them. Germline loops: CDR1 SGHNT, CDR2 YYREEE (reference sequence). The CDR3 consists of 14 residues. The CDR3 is CAIQPGPPPNEQYF. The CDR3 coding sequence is TGTGCCATCCAGCCCGGGCCCCCACCCAACGAGCAGTACTTC.

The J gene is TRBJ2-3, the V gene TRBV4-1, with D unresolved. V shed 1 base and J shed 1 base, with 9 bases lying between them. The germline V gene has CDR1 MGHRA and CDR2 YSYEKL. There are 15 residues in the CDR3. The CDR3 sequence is CASSQGRLGTDTQYF. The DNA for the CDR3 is TGCGCCAGCAGCCAAGGGCGTTTAGGCACAGATACGCAGTATTTT.

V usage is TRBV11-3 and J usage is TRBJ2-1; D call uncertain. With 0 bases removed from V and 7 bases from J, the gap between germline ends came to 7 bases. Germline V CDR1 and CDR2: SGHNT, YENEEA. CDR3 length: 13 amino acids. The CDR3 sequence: CASSLERLNEQFF. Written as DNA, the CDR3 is TGTGCCAGCAGCTTAGAAAGATTGAATGAGCAGTTCTTC.

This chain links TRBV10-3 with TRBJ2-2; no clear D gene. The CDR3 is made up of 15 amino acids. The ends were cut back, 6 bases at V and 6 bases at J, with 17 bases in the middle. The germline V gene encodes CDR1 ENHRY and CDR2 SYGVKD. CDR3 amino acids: CAIRPGNLRSGELFF. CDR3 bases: TGTGCCATCAGACCAGGAAACCTCCGGTCCGGGGAGCTGTTTTTT.